This TCR beta chain was captured by sequencing in a study of blood T cells in healthy people across ages. Study overall: Using template switching, researchers captured about one barcoded beta molecule for each two T cells.

A J-beta primer mix and a sample-barcoded 5' primer were used in a second PCR of about 7 to 12 cycles. Through a template-switch adaptor with 12 random nucleotides, each cDNA molecule received a tag. No fewer than 2.5 million CDR3-containing paired-end reads came from each sample. TCRdb re-called the 5' RACE reads with MiXCR, one entry per CDR3 protein. In the table there are hundreds of thousands of distinct CDR3 sequences, about a fifth of which are singletons. This clonotype was observed a handful of times. Germline loops: CDR1 MDHEN, CDR2 SYDVKM. CDR3 length equals 13 residues. Trimming left V 3 bases short and J 0 bases short, with 5 bases between.

Sequencing input: blood. The sequence was obtained from a man between 65 and 79 years old in good health. The rearrangement joins TRBV28 to TRBJ1-2; no clear D gene. The CDR3 loop reads CASSLKTNYGYTF. As DNA, the CDR3 is TGTGCCAGCAGTTTGAAGACTAACTATGGCTACACCTTC.